One and the same sample provided the 32 T cell receptor beta chains below, sequenced in a study of blood T cell repertoires in COVID-19. Here immunoSEQ multiplex PCR was the method, and the copy in TCRdb shows in-frame clones only, minus some. The sample gives tens of thousands of clones, about 89% of which show up once; 40% to 50% is in the top ten. The material sequenced was peripheral blood. These TCRs come from a human donor in a cohort sampled during active COVID-19.

The chain employs TRBV28 and TRBJ1-5; 7 bases line up with TRBD1. Germline V gene sequence: CDR1 MDHEN, CDR2 SYDVKM. The J segment lost 9 bases and the V segment lost 6 bases, leaving 11 bases of the junction unmatched. The CDR3 is 14 residues long. The CDR3: CASSLTGYGVPQHF. CDR3 in DNA: TGTGCCAGCAGCCTGACAGGGTACGGTGTGCCCCAGCATTTT.

The chain recombines TRBV7-6 with TRBJ1-5; D perhaps matches TRBD1 (6 bases). Germline assignment: CDR1 SGHVS and CDR2 FNYEAQ. This CDR3 is built from 18 residues. The V end was cut by 5 bases, the J end by 2 bases, with 22 bases between. The CDR3 is CASSTKVGGFGGNQPQHF. In DNA form, the CDR3 reads TGTGCCAGCAGCACAAAGGTTGGGGGCTTCGGGGGCAATCAGCCCCAGCATTTT.

The chain has TRBV9 and TRBJ2-5; the match to TRBD1 covers 7 bases. With 4 bases clipped from V and 3 bases from J, the junction kept 6 bases outside the gene matches. Germline V lookup: CDR1 SGDLS, CDR2 YYNGEE. The CDR3 sequence is 14 residues long. The DNA for the CDR3 is TGTGCCAGCAGCTTTACAGGGGCGGAAGAGACCCAGTACTTC. Protein product: CASSFTGAEETQYF.

The chain uses TRBV19 and TRBJ1-4; 11 nucleotides line up with TRBD1. The CDR3 contains 15 residues. CDR1 is LNHDA, CDR2 SQIVND, per germline (reference sequence). V gave up 6 bases and J gave up 7 bases; unmatched junction bases: 7. The CDR3 is CASSKGQGEVEKLFF. The CDR3 DNA sequence: TGTGCCAGTAGCAAGGGACAGGGGGAGGTTGAAAAACTGTTTTTT.

The V gene is TRBV18, the J gene TRBJ2-1; TRBD2 is a possible D gene (5 bases). Germline loops: CDR1 KGHSH, CDR2 LQKENI. This CDR3 is 13 amino acids long. Trimming took off 3 bases at V and 14 bases at J, with 17 bases between the two ends. The CDR3 protein is CASSPPHGEREFF. CDR3 nucleotide sequence: TGTGCCAGCTCACCGCCGCATGGGGAGAGGGAGTTCTTC.

The rearrangement links TRBV24-1 to TRBJ1-5; no firm D call. Trimming shortened V by 6 bases and J by 4 bases, and 9 bases separated the two germline ends. CDR3 size: 13 residues. Germline loops: CDR1 KGHDR, CDR2 SFDVKD. CDR3 nucleotides: TGTGCCACCAGTTTTTCAGCGAATCAGCCCCAGCATTTT. Encoded protein: CATSFSANQPQHF.

This sequence joins TRBV11-2 and TRBJ2-7; TRBD2 is a possible D gene (6 bases). The CDR3 spans 11 residues. Between the trimmed V and J ends, which lost 2 bases and 7 bases, there was a span of 6 bases. CDR1 is SGHAT and CDR2 is FQNNGV in the germline V gene. CDR3 residues: CASSLRGEQYF. In nucleotides, the CDR3 is TGTGCCAGCAGCTTACGGGGGGAGCAGTACTTC.

This clone was observed a handful of times. The rearrangement uses TRBV18 and TRBJ1-2, with 9 bases aligning to TRBD1. From germline, CDR1 is KGHSH and CDR2 LQKENI. J was trimmed by 7 bases and V by 6 bases; bases with no gene match: 12. The CDR3 sequence is 15 residues long. The CDR3 sequence: CASSDRDRAGRGYTF. Written as DNA, the CDR3 is TGTGCCAGCTCGGACCGGGACAGGGCGGGTCGTGGCTACACCTTC.

The chain employs TRBV14 and TRBJ1-2; the match to TRBD1 covers 8 bases. The germline gives CDR1 SGHDN, CDR2 FVKESK. V lost 4 bases, J lost 4 bases, and 8 bases stayed unmatched. The CDR3 runs 15 residues. CDR3 coding DNA: TGTGCCAGCAGCCCCAGACAGGGGAAGGTCTATGGCTACACCTTC. This translates into CASSPRQGKVYGYTF.

The rearrangement links TRBV5-6 to TRBJ1-5; D gene uncertain. The CDR3 sequence is 15 residues long. Trimming removed 4 bases from V and 4 bases from J, with 15 bases in between. Per the germline V gene, CDR1 is SGHDT and CDR2 is YYEEEE. The CDR3 region is CASSTGLGRNQPQHF. CDR3 nucleotide sequence: TGTGCCAGCAGCACCGGACTGGGTCGGAATCAGCCCCAGCATTTT.

The CDR3 spells CASGPRGQGVRRTDTQYF. DNA for the CDR3: TGTGCTAGTGGCCCTCGGGGACAGGGTGTTCGGCGGACAGATACGCAGTATTTT. The V call is TRBV12-5, the J call TRBJ2-3; TRBD1 matches 9 bases. This CDR3 has 18 amino acids. Germline V gene sequence: CDR1 LGHNT, CDR2 FRNRAP. J gave up 3 bases and V 6 bases, and 16 bases lay outside the gene matches.

The chain is built from TRBV6-6 and TRBJ1-5; D is possibly TRBD1 (5 bases). Trimming shortened V by 9 bases and J by 1 base, and 13 bases separated the two germline ends. Germline V gene data show CDR1 as MNHNY and CDR2 as SVGAGI (reference sequence). The CDR3 has 14 residues. The CDR3 spells CASVGGNSNQPQHF. Here the CDR3 DNA reads TGTGCCAGTGTCGGGGGGAACAGCAATCAGCCCCAGCATTTT.

V and J are TRBV5-1 and TRBJ2-5; maybe TRBD2 (7 bases). Trimming took off 2 bases at V and 0 bases at J, with 11 bases between the two ends. The CDR3 sequence is 15 residues long. Per germline, CDR1 SGHRS and CDR2 YFSETQ. CDR3 amino acids: CASSFAGANQETQYF. CDR3 DNA: TGCGCCAGCAGCTTTGCGGGGGCCAACCAAGAGACCCAGTACTTC.

The genes are TRBV7-2 and TRBJ1-2; 8 nucleotides line up with TRBD1. Germline loops: CDR1 SGHTA, CDR2 FQGNSA. J was trimmed by 7 bases and V by 3 bases; bases with no gene match: 7. This CDR3 has 14 residues. The CDR3 bases are TGTGCCAGCAGCTTCGACTGGACAGGGCCTGGCTACACCTTC. It is translated as CASSFDWTGPGYTF.

The chain is built from TRBV6-5 and TRBJ1-4; perhaps TRBD1 as D (5 bases). Trimming took off 3 bases at V and 8 bases at J, with 10 bases between the two ends. The germline V gene has CDR1 MNHEY and CDR2 SVGAGI. This CDR3 comprises 13 residues. The CDR3 sequence is CASSYGAREKLFF. In nucleotides, the CDR3 is TGTGCCAGCAGTTATGGGGCTAGGGAAAAACTGTTTTTT.

The chain is built from TRBV5-5 and TRBJ2-2; D not resolved. The CDR3 consists of 15 residues. Per germline, CDR1 SGHKS and CDR2 YYEKEE (reference sequence). The V end was cut by 0 bases, the J end by 4 bases, with 10 bases between. The CDR3 sequence: CASSLGHVVTGELFF. For the CDR3, the DNA is TGTGCCAGCAGCTTGGGTCACGTAGTCACCGGGGAGCTGTTTTTT. The full variable domain, completed using reference TRBV5-5 and TRBJ2-2, is DAGVTQSPTHLIKTRGQQVTLRCSPISGHKSVSWYQQVLGQGPQFIFQYYEKEERGRGNFPDRFSARQFPNYSSELNVNALLLGDSALYLCASSLGHVVTGELFFGEGSRLTVL.

V is TRBV18 and J is TRBJ1-2; TRBD1 matches at 8 bases. The CDR3 length is 14 residues. Germline V CDR1 and CDR2: KGHSH, LQKENI. Trimming at V came to 4 bases and at J to 3 bases, leaving 4 bases not matched to a gene. The CDR3 loop reads CASSRDRRDYGYTF. CDR3 bases: TGTGCCAGCTCACGGGACAGGCGAGACTATGGCTACACCTTC.

The CDR3, as DNA: TGTGCCAGCAGCTTAGGGTCTAGCAGCCACGAGCAGTACTTC. This codes for CASSLGSSSHEQYF. V and J are TRBV7-9 and TRBJ2-7; a possible D gene is TRBD2 (5 bases). V was trimmed by 1 base and J by 5 bases, leaving 12 bases between them. CDR1 and CDR2 from the germline V gene are SEHNR and FQNEAQ (reference sequence). This CDR3 is built from 14 residues.

The rearrangement uses TRBV5-1 and TRBJ1-2; 8 nucleotides align to TRBD1. Trimming cost V 3 bases and J 6 bases; bases outside gene matches: 10. The CDR3 runs 15 residues. Germline values: CDR1 SGHRS, CDR2 YFSETQ. CDR3 sequence reads: CASSSGQGRRDGYTF. CDR3 nucleotide sequence: TGCGCCAGCAGCTCCGGACAGGGAAGGAGGGATGGCTACACCTTC.

The rearrangement uses TRBV6-5 and TRBJ2-2; the match to TRBD1 covers 8 bases. Per the germline V gene, CDR1 is MNHEY and CDR2 is SVGAGI. Trimming at V came to 6 bases and at J to 5 bases, leaving 5 bases not matched to a gene. The CDR3 has 14 residues. The CDR3 here is CASRRQGRTGELFF. CDR3 nucleotides: TGTGCCAGCAGGAGACAGGGGCGGACCGGGGAGCTGTTTTTT.

V gene TRBV5-4 combines with J gene TRBJ1-1, with TRBD1 matching over 7 bases. This CDR3 comprises 16 residues. The germline V gene has CDR1 SGHNT and CDR2 YYREEE (reference sequence). Germline trimming cut 1 base from V and 5 bases from J; bases unmatched to any gene: 11. CDR3 protein: CASSLPSGQVGTEAFF. The CDR3 DNA is TGTGCCAGCAGCTTGCCATCCGGACAGGTGGGGACTGAAGCTTTCTTT.

The gene calls are TRBV12-3 or TRBV12-4 and TRBJ2-1; D not certain. Trimming left V 7 bases short and J 4 bases short, with 11 bases between. This CDR3 is built from 13 residues. The CDR3 loop is CASNSRIYNEQFF. The CDR3, as DNA: TGTGCCAGCAATTCCCGTATTTACAATGAGCAGTTCTTC.

The rearrangement uses TRBV7-9 and TRBJ1-1, with D maybe TRBD1 (5 bases). The CDR3 is made up of 14 amino acids. Germline CDR1 reads SEHNR; CDR2 reads FQNEAQ (reference sequence). V was pared by 5 bases and J by 4 bases, with 14 bases between. CDR3 DNA: TGTGCCAGCAGCCTCGACGGGGGGGTCACTGAAGCTTTCTTT. Translation gives CASSLDGGVTEAFF.

This chain connects TRBV21-1 to TRBJ1-1; TRBD1 reflects the table's D call only, with no check against the DNA. TRBV21-1 has pseudogene status. The CDR3 has 16 amino acids. For the CDR3, the DNA is TGTGCCAGCAGCAAAGTGACAGGACCGAGGAACACTGAAGCTTTCTTT. Residues: CASSKVTGPRNTEAFF.

The chain has TRBV3-1 (or the pseudogene TRBV3-2) and TRBJ2-1; 8 nucleotides align to TRBD2. V shed 0 bases and J 7 bases; nucleotides not matched to a gene: 8. Per germline, CDR1 LGHDT and CDR2 YNNKEL (reference sequence). This CDR3 is built from 16 residues. CDR3 bases: TGTGCCAGCAGCCAAGATCCGGGACTAGTTCGGAATGAGCAGTTCTTC. This sequence encodes CASSQDPGLVRNEQFF.

The chain couples TRBV7-9 to TRBJ2-3; D perhaps matches TRBD2 (6 bases). Germline V gene data show CDR1 as SEHNR and CDR2 as FQNEAQ (reference sequence). With 0 bases removed from V and 1 base from J, the gap between germline ends came to 11 bases. The CDR3 spans 16 residues. The CDR3 is CASSLAGGGRTDTQYF. The CDR3 bases are TGTGCCAGCAGCTTAGCGGGAGGAGGGCGCACAGATACGCAGTATTTT.

J is TRBJ1-1 and V is TRBV3-1 (or the pseudogene TRBV3-2), with unresolved D. Per germline, CDR1 LGHDT and CDR2 YNNKEL (reference sequence). V lost 3 bases and J 1 base, leaving 6 bases between the germline ends. This CDR3 comprises 13 residues. The CDR3 DNA reads TGTGCCAGCAGCCACGACACGAACACTGAAGCTTTCTTT. Translating it yields CASSHDTNTEAFF.

CDR3 DNA: TGCGCCAGCAGGTCCCAGGGCCTCACCTACGAGCAGTACTTC. This codes for CASRSQGLTYEQYF. This rearrangement joins TRBV5-1 to TRBJ2-7; possibly TRBD1 for D (5 bases). Trimming stripped 5 bases from V and 2 bases from J, with 14 bases between. The CDR3 consists of 14 residues. CDR1 is SGHRS and CDR2 is YFSETQ in the germline V gene.

V gene TRBV28 combines with J gene TRBJ1-6; no definite D call. The CDR3 spans 13 residues. Trimming removed 6 bases from V and 10 bases from J, with 13 bases in between. Germline-derived CDR1 and CDR2 are MDHEN and SYDVKM. The CDR3 bases are TGTGCCAGCAGGCGACAAGGGAGCTCACCCCTCCACTTT. Amino acid sequence: CASRRQGSSPLHF.

This clone appeared a few times. The chain joins TRBV6-1 to TRBJ2-1; 8 nucleotides match TRBD1. The CDR3 spans 16 residues. Germline V gene lookup returns CDR1 MNHNS and CDR2 SASEGT. Trimming cost V 4 bases and J 3 bases; bases outside gene matches: 8. In DNA form, the CDR3 reads TGTGCCAGCAGTGTGCGAGGGACAGGAGTCTACAATGAGCAGTTCTTC. It encodes CASSVRGTGVYNEQFF.

This clone occurred once. This chain uses TRBV10-2 with TRBJ1-4; 9 nucleotides align to TRBD1. The CDR3 extends over 15 amino acids. The V gene's germline CDR1 is WSHSY and CDR2 SAAADI. The V gene end was trimmed by 4 bases and the J gene end by 7 bases; junction bases not matched to a gene: 7. The CDR3 here is CASSVTGQGREKLFF. CDR3 bases: TGCGCCAGCAGTGTAACGGGACAGGGCCGTGAAAAACTGTTTTTT.

The rearrangement joins TRBV27 to TRBJ2-3; TRBD1 agrees at 9 bases. This CDR3 has 15 residues. CDR1 is MNHEY, CDR2 SMNVEV, per germline (reference sequence). J lost 0 bases, V lost 6 bases, and 4 bases had no gene match. The DNA for the CDR3 is TGTGCCAGCAGGAGGACAGGGGATAGCACAGATACGCAGTATTTT. This gives the protein CASRRTGDSTDTQYF.